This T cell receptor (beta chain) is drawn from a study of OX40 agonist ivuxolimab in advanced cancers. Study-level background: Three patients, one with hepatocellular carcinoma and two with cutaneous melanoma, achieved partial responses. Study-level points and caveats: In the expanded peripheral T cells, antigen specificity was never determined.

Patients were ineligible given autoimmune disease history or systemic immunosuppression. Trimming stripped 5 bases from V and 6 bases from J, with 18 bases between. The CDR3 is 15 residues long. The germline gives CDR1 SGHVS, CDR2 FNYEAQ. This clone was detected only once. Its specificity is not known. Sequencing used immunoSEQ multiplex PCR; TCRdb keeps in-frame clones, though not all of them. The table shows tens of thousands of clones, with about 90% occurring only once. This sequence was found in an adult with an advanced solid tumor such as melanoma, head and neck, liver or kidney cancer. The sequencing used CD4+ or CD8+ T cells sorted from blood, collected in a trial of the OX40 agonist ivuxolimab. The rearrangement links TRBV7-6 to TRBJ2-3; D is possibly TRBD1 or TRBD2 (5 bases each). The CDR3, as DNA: TGTGCCAGCAGCCCCGAGACGGTCGGGGCGGATACGCAGTATTTT. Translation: CASSPETVGADTQYF.